The 23 T cell receptor beta chains below come from one sample, sequenced in a study of blood T cell repertoires in COVID-19. The method was immunoSEQ multiplex PCR; TCRdb's version includes in-frame clones alone and lacks a portion of them. The sample contains under 200,000 clones, approximately 88% of which appear only once. The sequenced sample was peripheral blood. These receptors all come from an elderly woman with active or convalescent COVID-19.

The rearrangement links TRBV7-6 to TRBJ2-5; 9 bases map to TRBD1. Looked up from germline, CDR1 is SGHVS and CDR2 is FNYEAQ. The trim removed 6 bases at V and 4 bases at J, leaving 9 bases unmatched. The CDR3 is made up of 15 amino acids. CDR3 in DNA: TGTGCCAGCAGTTGGGGACAGGGTTTAGGAGAGACCCAGTACTTC. It encodes CASSWGQGLGETQYF.

This chain joins TRBV30 and TRBJ2-5; 9 bases line up with TRBD2. Germline CDR1 GTSNPN, CDR2 SVGIG (reference sequence). The CDR3 runs to 14 residues. V gave up 3 bases and J gave up 4 bases; unmatched junction bases: 6. The CDR3 nucleotides are TGTGCCTGGAGGGGCGGGGGGGCCCGAGAGACCCAGTACTTC. Translated: CAWRGGGARETQYF.

The chain links TRBV6-2 or TRBV6-3 to TRBJ1-5; TRBD1 aligns across 11 bases. Germline V gives CDR1 MNHEY, CDR2 SVGEGT. The CDR3 spans 17 residues. V dropped 0 bases and J dropped 4; count of bases not matched to a gene: 5. For the CDR3, the DNA is TGTGCCAGCAGTTACTCACAAGGACAGGGGGCTAATCAGCCCCAGCATTTT. Translated, it gives CASSYSQGQGANQPQHF.

This clone appeared a single time. The V and J genes are TRBV5-1 and TRBJ2-7; 10 bases agree with TRBD1. CDR1 is SGHRS and CDR2 is YFSETQ in the germline V gene. V dropped 4 bases and J dropped 1; count of bases not matched to a gene: 2. The CDR3 runs to 14 residues. DNA of the CDR3: TGCGCCAGCAGCCCGGGACAGGGGTCCTACGAGCAGTACTTC. Its protein product is CASSPGQGSYEQYF.

The chain links TRBV19 to TRBJ2-7; no clear D gene. The CDR3 contains 14 residues. V was shortened by 3 bases and J by 0 bases, with 9 bases between the two germline ends. Germline-derived CDR1 and CDR2 are LNHDA and SQIVND (reference sequence). The CDR3 DNA sequence: TGTGCCAGTAGTATCAGTCCGATCTCCTACGAGCAGTACTTC. Protein product: CASSISPISYEQYF.

This clone has just one count. The chain is built from TRBV6-1 and TRBJ1-6; 8 nucleotides agree with TRBD1. The CDR3 sequence is 16 residues long. In germline, CDR1 is MNHNS, CDR2 SASEGT. Unmatched junction bases numbered 3, after V lost 4 bases and J lost 1 base. The CDR3 protein is CASSVTGASYNSPLHF. As DNA, the CDR3 is TGTGCCAGCAGTGTGACAGGGGCGTCCTATAATTCACCCCTCCACTTT.

The chain links TRBV5-1 to TRBJ1-6; TRBD1 might be the D (6 bases). The CDR3 sequence is 14 residues long. The germline V gene has CDR1 SGHRS and CDR2 YFSETQ. Trimming shortened V by 4 bases and J by 10 bases, and 15 bases separated the two germline ends. The CDR3 coding sequence is TGCGCCAGCAGCATTGGACAGCTGAGCTCACCCCTCCACTTT. It specifies CASSIGQLSSPLHF.

The table lists this clone with a count of one. The rearrangement links TRBV7-2 to TRBJ2-2, with D perhaps TRBD1 (6 bases). CDR1 and CDR2 from the germline V gene are SGHTA and FQGNSA. Trimming shortened V by 2 bases and J by 6 bases, and 13 bases separated the two germline ends. This CDR3 is built from 15 residues. Here the CDR3 reads CASSLRQPGAGELFF. In DNA, the CDR3 is TGTGCCAGCAGCTTAAGACAACCAGGGGCCGGGGAGCTGTTTTTT. The variable domain in full, with the rest retrieved from reference TRBV7-2 and TRBJ2-2, is GAGVSQSPSNKVTEKGKDVELRCDPISGHTALYWYRQSLGQGLEFLIYFQGNSAPDKSGLPSDRFSAERTGGSVSTLTIQRTQQEDSAVYLCASSLRQPGAGELFFGEGSRLTVL.

This chain uses TRBV9 with TRBJ1-6; tentative D call: TRBD1 (5 bases). The CDR3 sequence is 16 residues long. Germline V gene data show CDR1 as SGDLS and CDR2 as YYNGEE. Trimming shortened V by 1 base and J by 8 bases, and 16 bases separated the two germline ends. The CDR3 DNA reads TGTGCCAGCAGCGTAATGTCAGGAAGGGGTGATTCACCCCTCCACTTT. Residues: CASSVMSGRGDSPLHF.

The gene calls are TRBV4-1 and TRBJ1-1; possible D gene TRBD1, 6 bases. V lost 6 bases to trimming and J lost 0 bases, with 14 bases between them. Germline V gene sequence: CDR1 MGHRA, CDR2 YSYEKL. CDR3 length: 15 amino acids. CDR3 sequence: CASRNEDRMNTEAFF. CDR3 coding DNA: TGCGCCAGCAGGAATGAGGACAGAATGAACACTGAAGCTTTCTTT.

This clone was observed at least ten times. The chain employs TRBV18 and TRBJ1-1; a possible D gene is TRBD1 (5 bases). The CDR3 totals 17 residues. Germline V gene sequence: CDR1 KGHSH, CDR2 LQKENI. V was pared by 3 bases and J by 0 bases, with 17 bases between. The CDR3: CASSPNIQALVNTEAFF. The CDR3 nucleotides read TGTGCCAGCTCACCTAACATACAGGCCCTTGTGAACACTGAAGCTTTCTTT.

The rearrangement links TRBV5-1 to TRBJ1-2, with D tentatively TRBD1 (5 bases). V lost 0 bases, J lost 2 bases, and 8 bases lay in between. The germline gives CDR1 SGHRS, CDR2 YFSETQ. CDR3 length: 14 amino acids. The DNA of the CDR3 is TGCGCCAGCAGCTTGGTTGGGGGGAACTATGGCTACACCTTC. As protein: CASSLVGGNYGYTF.

The chain combines TRBV30 with TRBJ2-7; 7 bases line up with TRBD1. The ends lost 4 bases at V and 0 bases at J; junction bases unmatched: 6. This CDR3 has 14 residues. Germline values: CDR1 GTSNPN, CDR2 SVGIG (reference sequence). CDR3 bases: TGTGCCTGGAATAAAGGGACAGTCTCCTACGAGCAGTACTTC. As protein: CAWNKGTVSYEQYF.

V and J are TRBV20-1 and TRBJ2-6; D could derive from TRBD1 or TRBD2 (6 bases each). The CDR3 is made up of 16 amino acids. V was clipped by 3 bases and J by 2 bases, with 14 bases between them. From germline, CDR1 is DFQATT and CDR2 SNEGSKA (reference sequence). CDR3 in amino acids: CSASGGRRTGANVLTF. For the CDR3, the DNA is TGCAGTGCTAGTGGGGGGCGTAGGACTGGGGCCAACGTCCTGACTTTC.

The J gene is TRBJ1-1, the V gene TRBV3-1 (or the pseudogene TRBV3-2); perhaps TRBD1 as D (6 bases). The CDR3 runs 12 residues. With 4 bases removed from V and 8 bases from J, the gap between germline ends came to 11 bases. Per the germline V gene, CDR1 is LGHDT and CDR2 is YNNKEL (reference sequence). In DNA, the CDR3 is TGTGCCAGCAGCCTCTGGGACAAGGAAGCTTTCTTT. It yields the protein CASSLWDKEAFF.

The V and J genes are TRBV19 and TRBJ1-2; a possible D gene is TRBD1 (6 bases). Germline values: CDR1 LNHDA, CDR2 SQIVND (reference sequence). The CDR3 has 13 residues. Trimming cost V 1 base and J 8 bases, with 11 bases left between them. CDR3 in DNA: TGTGCCAGTAGTATAGCGACAGGAAAAGGCTACACCTTC. Translating it yields CASSIATGKGYTF.

The J gene is TRBJ1-2, the V gene TRBV19; tentative D call: TRBD1 (6 bases). Trimming shortened V by 2 bases and J by 6 bases, and 10 bases separated the two germline ends. The germline V gene encodes CDR1 LNHDA and CDR2 SQIVND (reference sequence). This CDR3 region has 13 residues. The CDR3 nucleotides are TGTGCCAGTAGTATACAGGGGAAGCATGGCTACACCTTC. This gives the protein CASSIQGKHGYTF.

The V and J genes are TRBV14 and TRBJ2-7, with a tentative D call TRBD2 (7 bases). With 4 bases removed from V and 6 bases from J, the gap between germline ends came to 13 bases. Germline lookup yields CDR1 SGHDN and CDR2 FVKESK. This CDR3 is built from 13 residues. The DNA of the CDR3 is TGTGCCAGCAGCCTCCGGGGGGCGGGCGAGCAGTACTTC. Translation gives CASSLRGAGEQYF.

The J gene is TRBJ1-5, the V gene TRBV18; no clear D gene. CDR1 and CDR2 (germline): KGHSH, LQKENI. Trimming left V 2 bases short and J 4 bases short, with 6 bases between. CDR3 length: 13 amino acids. CDR3 in amino acids: CASSPAVNQPQHF. The CDR3 DNA is TGTGCCAGCTCACCAGCAGTAAATCAGCCCCAGCATTTT.

The rearrangement uses TRBV12-3 or TRBV12-4 and TRBJ1-2; D is undetermined. The V gene lost 5 bases and the J gene lost 8 bases, with 15 bases spanning the gap. This CDR3 contains 13 residues. The CDR3 sequence is CASSPQDWRGYTF. CDR3 nucleotide sequence: TGTGCCAGCAGTCCTCAGGACTGGCGGGGCTACACCTTC.

V and J are TRBV7-9 and TRBJ1-6; TRBD1 matches at 7 bases. Germline assignment: CDR1 SEHNR and CDR2 FQNEAQ (reference sequence). V lost 1 base and J lost 7; bases outside the gene matches: 4. The CDR3 totals 15 residues. The CDR3 region is CASSLGDRMNSPLHF. CDR3 nucleotide sequence: TGTGCCAGCAGCTTAGGGGACAGAATGAATTCACCCCTCCACTTT.

The CDR3 sequence: CASSLRGHYNEQFF. The DNA for the CDR3 is TGTGCCAGCAGCCTCAGGGGGCACTACAATGAGCAGTTCTTC. The chain couples TRBV5-6 to TRBJ2-1, with TRBD1 matching over 8 bases. The CDR3 length is 14 residues. Germline assignment: CDR1 SGHDT and CDR2 YYEEEE. Unmatched junction bases numbered 3, after V lost 4 bases and J lost 3 bases.

This clone occurred once. The rearrangement uses TRBV4-3 and TRBJ1-1, with D possibly being TRBD1 (5 bases). Germline assignment: CDR1 LGHNA and CDR2 YSLEER. CDR3 length equals 16 residues. Trimming cost V 3 bases and J 5 bases, with 19 bases left between them. The CDR3 here is CASSHDVPGFRTEAFF. The CDR3 bases are TGCGCCAGCAGCCACGACGTCCCAGGGTTTAGGACTGAAGCTTTCTTT.